Sequencing of this T cell receptor beta chain was carried out in a study of shared clonotypes between healthy human individuals. Study-wide results and limits: When compared with the clonotypes that were shared by all four sorted-subset donors, the non-shared clonotypes turned out to have lower generation probabilities. Compared with memory subsets, naive subsets generally had larger estimated richness. Collection of samples was limited to blood; tissue repertoires likely differ.

CD45RO-negative, CCR7-selected cells formed the naive CD8 fraction, which excluded terminally differentiated effector memory CD45RA+ cells. Donors comprised only Caucasian adults living in Nashville, Tennessee. V shed 1 base and J shed 4 bases, with 11 bases lying between them. Germline V gene data show CDR1 as SGDLS and CDR2 as YYNGEE. The length of the CDR3 is 15 residues. As for this clone: The antigen is unknown.

Profiling relied on immunoSEQ multiplex PCR, and the TCRdb table lists in-frame clones only, not all of them. The top ten clones hold more than 1.5% of a sample with approximately 2,000,000 clones, around 93% of them seen once. The TCR comes from a man younger than 35 in good health. Some clones in this sample may be carry-over from other donors' samples. The sequenced material came from naive CD8+ T cells from PBMCs. The chain uses TRBV9 and TRBJ2-2; maybe TRBD1 (6 bases). CDR3: CASSVHTGPTGELFF. The CDR3 nucleotides read TGTGCCAGCAGCGTACACACAGGGCCCACCGGGGAGCTGTTTTTT. The entire variable domain, with the rest obtained from reference TRBV9 and TRBJ2-2, is as follows: DSGVTQTPKHLITATGQRVTLRCSPRSGDLSVYWYQQSLDQGLQFLIQYYNGEERAKGNILERFSAQQFPDLHSELNLSSLELGDSALYFCASSVHTGPTGELFFGEGSRLTVL.